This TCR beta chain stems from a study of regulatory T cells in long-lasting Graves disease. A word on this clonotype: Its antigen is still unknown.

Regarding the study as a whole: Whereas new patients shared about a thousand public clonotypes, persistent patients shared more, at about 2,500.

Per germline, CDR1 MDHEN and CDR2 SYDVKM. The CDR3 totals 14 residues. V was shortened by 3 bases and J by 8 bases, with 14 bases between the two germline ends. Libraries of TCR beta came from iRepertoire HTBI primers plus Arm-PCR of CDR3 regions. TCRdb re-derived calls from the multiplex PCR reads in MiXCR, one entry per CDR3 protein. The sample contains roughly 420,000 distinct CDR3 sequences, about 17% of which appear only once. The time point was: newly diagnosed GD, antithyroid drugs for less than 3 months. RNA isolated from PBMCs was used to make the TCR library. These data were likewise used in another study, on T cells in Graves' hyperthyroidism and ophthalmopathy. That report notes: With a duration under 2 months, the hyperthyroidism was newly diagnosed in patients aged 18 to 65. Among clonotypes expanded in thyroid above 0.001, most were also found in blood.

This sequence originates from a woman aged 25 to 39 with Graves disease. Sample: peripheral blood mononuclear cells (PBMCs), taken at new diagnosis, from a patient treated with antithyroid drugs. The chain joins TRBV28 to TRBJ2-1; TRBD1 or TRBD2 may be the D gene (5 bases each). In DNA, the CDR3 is TGTGCCAGCAGTTTGTCGGCAGGGAGAGATGAGCAGTTCTTC. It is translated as CASSLSAGRDEQFF.